Below, 26 T cell receptor beta chains from the same sample are listed, as sequenced in a study of blood T cell repertoires in COVID-19. TCRdb's copy holds only in-frame clones and misses some; the assay was immunoSEQ multiplex PCR. The repertoire holds 180,000 or so clones, with about 88% as singletons. The sample taken for sequencing was peripheral blood. The receptor set was obtained from a woman older than 75 in a cohort sampled during active or convalescent COVID-19.

The chain links TRBV27 to TRBJ1-2; no firm D call. Germline V lookup: CDR1 MNHEY, CDR2 SMNVEV (reference sequence). Trimming stripped 0 bases from V and 1 base from J, with 6 bases between. This CDR3 is built from 14 residues. The CDR3 DNA is TGTGCCAGCAGTTTATCTTCAGTTAACTATGGCTACACCTTC. As protein: CASSLSSVNYGYTF.

There are a few counts of this clone. The chain links TRBV2 to TRBJ1-5; weak D call: TRBD1 (5 bases). V shed 1 base and J shed 0 bases, with 10 bases lying between them. Germline V gives CDR1 SNHLY, CDR2 FYNNEI. This CDR3 is 16 amino acids long. This chain's CDR3 is CASSEGYRRSNQPQHF. CDR3 DNA: TGTGCCAGCAGTGAAGGGTACAGGCGTAGCAATCAGCCCCAGCATTTT.

This clone has just one count. This sequence joins TRBV3-1 (or the pseudogene TRBV3-2) and TRBJ1-1; D ambiguous. The ends were cut back, 3 bases at V and 0 bases at J, with 5 bases in the middle. The length of the CDR3 is 13 residues. Germline CDR1 and CDR2: LGHDT and YNNKEL (reference sequence). CDR3 coding DNA: TGTGCCAGCAGCCATCGGTTGAACACTGAAGCTTTCTTT. This encodes CASSHRLNTEAFF.

J is TRBJ2-7 and V is TRBV23-1, with TRBD2 as a possible D gene (6 bases). TRBV23-1 is given ORF status, its function remaining uncertain. This CDR3 region has 15 residues. The germline V and J ends were trimmed by 7 bases and 0 bases, with 16 bases remaining between them. CDR3 nucleotides: TGCGCCAGCAACCCCGCGGGGCGGCCCTCCTACGAGCAGTACGTC. Amino acids: CASNPAGRPSYEQYV.

The chain carries TRBV4-1 and TRBJ1-3; D is unresolved. The V end lost 1 base, the J end lost 4 bases, and 8 bases lay between the germline ends. The CDR3 spans 14 residues. Germline CDR1 MGHRA, CDR2 YSYEKL. CDR3 in amino acids: CASSQVSGGNTIYF. The CDR3 DNA reads TGCGCCAGCAGCCAAGTTTCGGGAGGAAACACCATATATTTT.

This clone appeared a few times. The J gene is TRBJ1-3, the V gene TRBV6-2 or TRBV6-3; no clear D gene. V gave up 2 bases and J gave up 0 bases, with 14 bases separating them. CDR3 size: 17 residues. Germline-derived CDR1 and CDR2 are MNHEY and SVGEGT. The CDR3, as DNA: TGTGCCAGCAGTTACCCGCAAGGGAGCCGCTCTGGAAACACCATATATTTT. Its translation: CASSYPQGSRSGNTIYF.

The chain carries TRBV5-1 and TRBJ2-7; TRBD1 matches 7 bases. The V and J ends lost 5 bases and 4 bases, in that order; junction bases with no gene match: 9. Looked up from germline, CDR1 is SGHRS and CDR2 is YFSETQ. This CDR3 has 14 residues. The CDR3 region has the DNA TGCGCCAGCAGGGGGGACAGCGCTAGTTACGAGCAGTACTTC. Amino acids: CASRGDSASYEQYF.

The chain has TRBV18 and TRBJ1-3; TRBD1 is a possible D gene (5 bases). This CDR3 is built from 16 residues. The germline gives CDR1 KGHSH, CDR2 LQKENI. Trimming pared 4 bases from V and 0 bases from J, leaving 13 bases between. The CDR3 region has the DNA TGTGCCAGCTCACTTGCAGGGTATGCCTCTGGAAACACCATATATTTT. It translates to CASSLAGYASGNTIYF.

This clone was seen a few times. The chain links TRBV29-1 to TRBJ1-1; TRBD1 matches at 7 bases. V trimming: 7 bases; J trimming: 11 bases; junction bases outside the gene matches: 10. Per the germline V gene, CDR1 is SQVTM and CDR2 is ANQGSEA. This CDR3 region has 11 residues. CDR3: CSASETGSAFF. The CDR3 DNA sequence: TGCAGCGCATCGGAGACAGGGAGTGCTTTCTTT.

The chain is built from TRBV6-1 and TRBJ2-7; D remains ambiguous. The length of the CDR3 is 11 residues. The germline V gene encodes CDR1 MNHNS and CDR2 SASEGT. Trimming cost V 1 base and J 6 bases, with 4 bases left between them. DNA of the CDR3: TGTGCCAGCAGTGAAGTCTCCGAGCAGTACTTC. It specifies CASSEVSEQYF.

The chain joins TRBV4-2 to TRBJ2-1, with D unclear. Trimming left V 1 base short and J 6 bases short, with 10 bases between. The CDR3 is made up of 14 amino acids. The germline V gene has CDR1 LGHNA and CDR2 YNFKEQ. The CDR3 protein is CASSQGGDSNEQFF. The DNA for the CDR3 is TGTGCCAGCAGCCAAGGAGGAGACTCCAATGAGCAGTTCTTC.

This rearrangement joins TRBV18 to TRBJ1-5; 10 nucleotides agree with TRBD1. This CDR3 has 17 residues. Germline V gene lookup returns CDR1 KGHSH and CDR2 LQKENI. With 5 bases clipped from V and 3 bases from J, the junction kept 10 bases outside the gene matches. The CDR3 loop is CASSSQTGGLSNQPQHF. For the CDR3, the DNA is TGTGCCAGCTCATCGCAGACAGGGGGCCTTTCCAATCAGCCCCAGCATTTT.

V gene TRBV5-5 combines with J gene TRBJ1-5; 8 positions match TRBD1. The CDR3 contains 15 residues. The V segment lost 2 bases and the J segment 6 bases; nucleotides outside the gene matches: 7. From germline, CDR1 is SGHKS and CDR2 YYEKEE (reference sequence). The chain's CDR3 is CASSLDGQGVQPQHF. CDR3 in DNA: TGTGCCAGCAGCTTAGATGGACAGGGAGTTCAGCCCCAGCATTTT.

The chain is built from TRBV5-1 and TRBJ2-5, with 9 bases that match TRBD1. Germline trimming cut 3 bases from V and 4 bases from J; bases unmatched to any gene: 13. The germline V gene has CDR1 SGHRS and CDR2 YFSETQ. The CDR3 length is 17 residues. The CDR3 region is CASSSGQGLSNRETQYF. Written as DNA, the CDR3 is TGCGCCAGCAGCTCAGGACAGGGGCTTTCCAACCGAGAGACCCAGTACTTC.

V is TRBV2 and J is TRBJ1-3, with D possibly matching TRBD1 (6 bases). The germline V and J ends were trimmed by 10 bases and 2 bases, with 15 bases remaining between them. The CDR3 loop spans 14 amino acids. Looked up from germline, CDR1 is SNHLY and CDR2 is FYNNEI. CDR3 residues: CATSQGTAGNTIYF. The CDR3 nucleotides read TGTGCCACCTCACAGGGTACAGCTGGAAACACCATATATTTT.

There are a few counts of this clone. The chain combines TRBV5-1 with TRBJ2-2; 11 bases map to TRBD1. The CDR3 loop spans 18 amino acids. The germline V gene has CDR1 SGHRS and CDR2 YFSETQ. V was pared by 3 bases and J by 1 base, with 8 bases of the junction left unmatched. The CDR3, as DNA: TGCGCCAGCAGCTCCGGGACAGGGGGGCTGCGGAACACCGGGGAGCTGTTTTTT. It specifies CASSSGTGGLRNTGELFF.

The chain links TRBV7-9 to TRBJ1-2; 7 bases align to TRBD1. There are 15 residues in the CDR3. Losses at the gene ends were 5 bases for V and 4 bases for J; bases not matched to a gene: 10. Per the germline V gene, CDR1 is SEHNR and CDR2 is FQNEAQ (reference sequence). CDR3 sequence (DNA): TGTGCCAGCAGCGAACAGGGGATCTTGGTCTATGGCTACACCTTC. Translated: CASSEQGILVYGYTF.

V and J are TRBV3-1 (or the pseudogene TRBV3-2) and TRBJ2-3; D unclear. CDR3 length: 13 residues. Deletions cut 1 base from V and 5 bases from J, with 7 bases between. Germline CDR1 reads LGHDT; CDR2 reads YNNKEL (reference sequence). CDR3 nucleotide sequence: TGTGCCAGCAGCCAAGGGCGGATAGATACGCAGTATTTT. Its translation is CASSQGRIDTQYF.

The chain recombines TRBV24-1 with TRBJ2-1; TRBD1 might be the D (6 bases). Trimming shortened V by 4 bases and J by 7 bases, and 13 bases separated the two germline ends. This CDR3 region has 14 residues. Germline values: CDR1 KGHDR, CDR2 SFDVKD. The CDR3 DNA reads TGTGCCACCAGTGAAGGCAGGGGCGTGAATGAGCAGTTCTTC. It encodes CATSEGRGVNEQFF.

A word on this clone: The junction departs from the called germline gene at one end, perhaps through a read error. CDR3 nucleotides: TGCGCCAGCAGGTTGGGCCCGGGAGTAGCCAAAAACATTCAGTACTTC. It translates to CASRLGPGVAKNIQYF. This rearrangement joins TRBV5-1 to TRBJ2-4, with D maybe TRBD2 (6 bases). The CDR3 is 16 residues long. Germline V lookup: CDR1 SGHRS, CDR2 YFSETQ. Full variable domain (outside the CDR3, taken from reference TRBV5-1 and TRBJ2-4): KAGVTQTPRYLIKTRGQQVTLSCSPISGHRSVSWYQQTPGQGLQFLFEYFSETQRNKGNFPGRFSGRQFSNSRSEMNVSTLELGDSALYLCASRLGPGVAKNIQYFGAGTRLSVL.

The chain has TRBV11-3 and TRBJ1-4, with D tentatively TRBD1 (5 bases). Trimming pared 4 bases from V and 0 bases from J, leaving 12 bases between. Germline CDR1 and CDR2: SGHNT and YENEEA. The CDR3 is 16 residues long. In DNA form, the CDR3 reads TGTGCCAGCAGCTCGGACTACAGGCCAACTAATGAAAAACTGTTTTTT. This encodes CASSSDYRPTNEKLFF.

The J gene is TRBJ1-5, the V gene TRBV5-1, with TRBD1 matching 7 bases. Germline V lookup: CDR1 SGHRS, CDR2 YFSETQ. CDR3 size: 16 residues. The junction had 11 bases not matched to a gene; V was cut back by 4 bases and J by 4 bases. This CDR3 is CASSPGTDLRNQPQHF. In DNA, the CDR3 is TGCGCCAGCAGCCCTGGGACAGACCTACGGAATCAGCCCCAGCATTTT.

V and J are TRBV7-9 and TRBJ2-1; 9 bases map to TRBD2. J gave up 10 bases and V 5 bases, and 15 bases lay outside the gene matches. This CDR3 comprises 16 residues. Per the germline V gene, CDR1 is SEHNR and CDR2 is FQNEAQ (reference sequence). The CDR3 DNA reads as TGTGCCAGCAGCGTACACCCGCGGGAGGGCCTTGGGGAGCAGTTCTTC. Its protein is CASSVHPREGLGEQFF.

The genes are TRBV6-2 or TRBV6-3 and TRBJ2-7; 7 bases are shared with TRBD1. After removal of 3 bases from V and 4 bases from J, the junction contained 6 bases not matched to a gene. Per germline, CDR1 MNHEY and CDR2 SVGEGT. The CDR3 spans 14 residues. CDR3 DNA: TGTGCCAGCAGTTATACAGGGGATTATTACGAGCAGTACTTC. Its protein product is CASSYTGDYYEQYF.

The chain uses TRBV12-5 and TRBJ1-5; the D is unclear. Germline assignment: CDR1 LGHNT and CDR2 FRNRAP. Trimming cost V 1 base and J 6 bases, with 7 bases left between them. This CDR3 is 13 amino acids long. CDR3 amino acids: CASGLAGGQPQHF. DNA of the CDR3: TGTGCTAGTGGTTTGGCGGGTGGTCAGCCCCAGCATTTT.

The V and J genes are TRBV7-9 and TRBJ1-6; D unresolved. From germline, CDR1 is SEHNR and CDR2 FQNEAQ (reference sequence). Trimming took off 2 bases at V and 10 bases at J, with 12 bases between the two ends. The CDR3 loop spans 14 amino acids. The CDR3 DNA is TGTGCCAGCAGCTTAAACCGGAGGAGGTCACCCCTCCACTTT. It codes for CASSLNRRRSPLHF.